This record looks at one T cell receptor (beta chain) sequence and its context. CDR3 length: 14 residues. Germline CDR1 SGHVS, CDR2 FNYEAQ. V lost 4 bases to trimming and J lost 2 bases, with 12 bases between them. This entry belongs to a study of tumor-infiltrating lymphocytes in oesophageal squamous cell carcinoma. TCRdb analysed the PCR reads with MiXCR anew, one entry per CDR3 protein. Of 8,000 to 11,000 distinct CDR3 sequences listed, about 60% are singletons. The specimen was esophageal tumor tissue. This chain connects TRBV7-6 to TRBJ2-7, with no clear D. This receptor was taken from a female donor with esophageal squamous cell carcinoma. The CDR3 loop is CASSSTERPYEQYF. CDR3 nucleotides: TGTGCCAGCAGCTCAACAGAACGACCCTACGAGCAGTACTTC.